These 13 T cell receptor beta chains were all obtained from the same sample, sequenced in a study of blood T cell repertoires in COVID-19. Some clones are missing from TCRdb's copy, which holds only in-frame ones; the method was immunoSEQ multiplex PCR. Of about 200,000 clones listed, roughly 90% are singletons. The sample taken for sequencing was peripheral blood. These receptors were taken from a woman aged 40 to 50 who had recovered from COVID-19.

The CDR3 DNA reads TGCAGCGTTCAAGCTCCAGCCAAAAACATTCAGTACTTC. Translation: CSVQAPAKNIQYF. This chain links TRBV29-1 with TRBJ2-4; no reliable D call. This CDR3 region has 13 residues. From germline, CDR1 is SQVTM and CDR2 ANQGSEA. V gave up 5 bases and J gave up 0 bases, with 8 bases separating them.

The chain joins TRBV6-4 to TRBJ2-2, with a possible D match to TRBD1 (6 bases). The V and J ends lost 4 bases and 0 bases respectively, with 9 bases between them. CDR3 length: 15 residues. Germline lookup yields CDR1 MRHNA and CDR2 SNTAGT. CDR3 bases: TGTGCCAGCAGTGCTCGGACAGCGAACACCGGGGAGCTGTTTTTT. It is translated as CASSARTANTGELFF.

This clone was detected a few times. This chain links TRBV9 with TRBJ2-3; 9 bases align to TRBD2. The V and J ends lost 0 bases and 0 bases, in that order; junction bases with no gene match: 11. Germline assignment: CDR1 SGDLS and CDR2 YYNGEE. The CDR3 covers 19 residues. In DNA form, the CDR3 reads TGTGCCAGCAGCGTAGATCTCGGGCTAGCGGGAACTAGCACAGATACGCAGTATTTT. Translation gives CASSVDLGLAGTSTDTQYF.

The chain joins TRBV14 to TRBJ2-2; D possibly corresponds to TRBD1 (5 bases). Trimming cost V 4 bases and J 7 bases, with 19 bases left between them. CDR1 is SGHDN, CDR2 FVKESK, per germline. The length of the CDR3 is 16 residues. The CDR3 protein is CASSLRSTTGDGELFF. The CDR3 region has the DNA TGTGCCAGCAGCCTCCGATCCACCACAGGTGACGGGGAGCTGTTTTTT.

The J gene is TRBJ2-3, the V gene TRBV7-6; TRBD1 matches at 10 bases. Germline trimming cut 5 bases from V and 4 bases from J; bases unmatched to any gene: 3. Germline V gene data show CDR1 as SGHVS and CDR2 as FNYEAQ. This CDR3 is 14 amino acids long. This CDR3 is CASSQDRGSDTQYF. The CDR3 bases are TGTGCCAGCAGCCAGGACAGGGGGTCAGATACGCAGTATTTT.

The gene calls are TRBV10-3 and TRBJ2-7; D might be TRBD1 (6 bases). Trimming took off 1 base at V and 4 bases at J, with 8 bases between the two ends. Germline V gives CDR1 ENHRY, CDR2 SYGVKD. This CDR3 contains 13 residues. The CDR3 sequence: CAISEFTGYEQYF. CDR3 sequence (DNA): TGTGCCATCAGTGAGTTTACAGGGTACGAGCAGTACTTC.

With regard to this clone: The same CDR3 also results from other DNA sequences found in this sample. The rearrangement links TRBV7-9 to TRBJ1-6; TRBD1 is a possible D gene (5 bases). The CDR3 extends over 13 amino acids. Germline assignment: CDR1 SEHNR and CDR2 FQNEAQ (reference sequence). V lost 2 bases to trimming and J lost 8 bases, with 7 bases between them. The CDR3, as DNA: TGTGCCAGCAGCTTACAGGGTTATTCACCCCTCCACTTT. Translated, it gives CASSLQGYSPLHF.

The gene calls are TRBV6-5 and TRBJ1-2, with 8 bases identical to TRBD1. The J segment lost 8 bases and the V segment lost 6 bases, leaving 8 bases of the junction unmatched. CDR3 length equals 13 residues. The germline CDR1 and CDR2 sequences are MNHEY and SVGAGI. DNA of the CDR3: TGTGCCAGCAGCAAGACAGGGGCAAAGGGCTACACCTTC. As protein: CASSKTGAKGYTF.

The chain carries TRBV28 and TRBJ2-7; the match to TRBD1 covers 7 bases. The length of the CDR3 is 18 residues. Losses at the gene ends were 3 bases for V and 1 base for J; bases not matched to a gene: 15. Germline-derived CDR1 and CDR2 are MDHEN and SYDVKM. The CDR3 region has the DNA TGTGCCAGCAGTTTTGATAGGCCTTGGACAGGACCATCCTACGAGCAGTACTTC. It encodes CASSFDRPWTGPSYEQYF.

V and J are TRBV4-1 and TRBJ1-1; TRBD1 agrees at 7 bases. The J segment lost 11 bases and the V segment lost 0 bases, leaving 9 bases of the junction unmatched. CDR3 length: 14 residues. CDR1 and CDR2 from the germline V gene are MGHRA and YSYEKL. CDR3 sequence reads: CASSQEAQGRYAFF. The CDR3 DNA reads TGCGCCAGCAGCCAAGAGGCACAGGGGAGGTATGCTTTCTTT.

The chain combines TRBV21-1 with TRBJ1-5. TRBV21-1 is a pseudogene. The CDR3 sequence is 15 residues long. CDR3 in amino acids: CASSNCLLFNQPQHF. The CDR3 DNA is TGTGCCAGCAGCAACTGTCTCTTATTCAATCAGCCCCAGCATTTT.

The rearrangement links TRBV29-1 to TRBJ1-1; TRBD1 matches at 7 bases. Per the germline V gene, CDR1 is SQVTM and CDR2 is ANQGSEA. J gave up 4 bases and V 7 bases, and 9 bases lay outside the gene matches. The CDR3 spans 13 residues. CDR3 DNA: TGCAGCGCCACGGGGCAGGGGGGCACTGAAGCTTTCTTT. This gives the protein CSATGQGGTEAFF. The variable domain in full, with the rest retrieved from reference TRBV29-1 and TRBJ1-1, is SAVISQKPSRDICQRGTSLTIQCQVDSQVTMMFWYRQQPGQSLTLIATANQGSEATYESGFVIDKFPISRPNLTFSTLTVSNMSPEDSSIYLCSATGQGGTEAFFGQGTRLTVV.

This sequence joins TRBV27 and TRBJ1-1; TRBD1 aligns across 11 bases. Trimming removed 2 bases from V and 0 bases from J; junction bases left unmatched: 5. The CDR3 length is 17 residues. Looked up from germline, CDR1 is MNHEY and CDR2 is SMNVEV (reference sequence). The CDR3 region has the DNA TGTGCCAGCAGTTTAAGGACAGGGGGCAAGATGAACACTGAAGCTTTCTTT. It specifies CASSLRTGGKMNTEAFF.